The rows below give T cell receptor beta chains drawn from one sample of a study of blood T cell repertoires in COVID-19. Using immunoSEQ multiplex PCR, the repertoire was profiled, and TCRdb retains in-frame clones only, with some absent. The repertoire holds approximately 290,000 clones, with approximately 89% as singletons. The material sequenced was peripheral blood. These receptors all stem from a woman aged 55-69 years with acute or convalescent COVID-19. The conserved cysteine and the conserved F or W are not part of the CDR3 here.

TRBJ2-3	TRBV5-4	14	ASSLVAGGLSDTQY
TRBJ2-3	TRBV18	13	ASSTQRGLTDTQY
TRBJ2-7	TRBV10-3	12	AISPGTVFYEQY
TRBJ1-1	TRBV5-1	14	ASSSGRGTANTEAF
TRBJ2-7	TRBV27	13	ASSSGFGTSYEQY
TRBJ1-3	TRBV15	12	ATRTGNSGNTIY
TRBJ2-2	TRBV4-3	15	ASSPTWLAGGAGELF
TRBJ1-3	TRBV5-8	13	ASSGDRGGGNTIY
TRBJ1-6	TRBV28	12	ASRRQANNSPLH
TRBJ1-2	TRBV4-3	12	ASSQGLENNGYT
TRBJ1-5	TRBV18	12	ASSPPGRGQPQH
TRBJ2-1	TRBV4-3	14	ASSQEAGSSYNEQF
TRBJ2-3	TRBV27	16	ASSPGLAGAGWVDTQY
TRBJ1-5	TRBV28	9	ASRREGSQH
TRBJ1-1	TRBV5-8	13	ARSRRAVSGTEAF
TRBJ2-2	TRBV5-6	14	ASSHRGTRPDGELF
TRBJ2-1	TRBV6-5	12	ASSSWPAYNEQF
TRBJ1-1	TRBV11-2	11	ASSLPTNSEAF
TRBJ1-3	TRBV25-1	14	ASSDPGQGAGNTIY
TRBJ2-1	TRBV19	14	ASSSSSGRFKSEQF
TRBJ1-1	TRBV5-1	14	ASSLVYRGPNTEAF
TRBJ1-3	TRBV9	14	ASSWGQGSSGNTIY
TRBJ2-1	TRBV4-1	14	ASRAQLAEARGEQF
TRBJ1-2	TRBV7-3	10	ASSNGQGGYT
TRBJ1-3	TRBV27	12	ASSLLGGGNTIY
TRBJ2-5	TRBV4-3	14	ASSQESGSPQETQY
TRBJ2-1	TRBV6-2/TRBV6-3	14	ASSYIGRVPYNEQF
TRBJ1-4	TRBV6-5	12	ASGRTQTNEKLF
TRBJ2-5	TRBV4-1	15	ASSQVPRGVVQETQY
TRBJ1-6	TRBV2	16	ASRPLRDRSSYNSPLH
TRBJ2-4	TRBV21-1	12	ASSAWTGQRIQY
TRBJ2-7	TRBV21-1	15	ASSKGAYRDRGHEQY
TRBJ1-4	TRBV9	12	ASSRTGDREKLF
TRBJ2-7	TRBV6-5	13	ASSTQGFEVPEQY
TRBJ2-7	TRBV19	13	ASSMGDRGPSGQY
TRBJ1-1	TRBV29-1	12	SALDRGGDTEAF
TRBJ2-1	TRBV28	16	ASSLFVLGQKIYNEQF
TRBJ2-1	TRBV4-1	12	ASSQDTTWDEQF
TRBJ2-1	TRBV6-2/TRBV6-3	13	ASSQLAGTYNEQF
TRBJ1-6	TRBV28	15	ASSTDAESSYNSPLH
TRBJ2-7	TRBV7-9	13	ASSVLAGVTYEQY
TRBJ1-4	TRBV10-3	11	ATQAFTNEKLF
TRBJ2-1	TRBV7-3	13	ASSPQGWYPNEQF
TRBJ2-7	TRBV6-5	12	ASSRTGGFDEQY
TRBJ1-1	TRBV6-2/TRBV6-3	10	ASSEDRLLAF
TRBJ1-4	TRBV6-1	12	ASSVGGFNEKLF
TRBJ1-5	TRBV29-1	11	SVVTGVGQPQH
TRBJ2-7	TRBV5-1	13	ASSETTGGPYEQY
TRBJ1-3	TRBV5-4	14	ASSGGSRGAGNTIY
TRBJ2-3	TRBV27	13	ASSLFGGSTDTQY
TRBJ1-3	TRBV9	13	ASSPGLSPGNTIY